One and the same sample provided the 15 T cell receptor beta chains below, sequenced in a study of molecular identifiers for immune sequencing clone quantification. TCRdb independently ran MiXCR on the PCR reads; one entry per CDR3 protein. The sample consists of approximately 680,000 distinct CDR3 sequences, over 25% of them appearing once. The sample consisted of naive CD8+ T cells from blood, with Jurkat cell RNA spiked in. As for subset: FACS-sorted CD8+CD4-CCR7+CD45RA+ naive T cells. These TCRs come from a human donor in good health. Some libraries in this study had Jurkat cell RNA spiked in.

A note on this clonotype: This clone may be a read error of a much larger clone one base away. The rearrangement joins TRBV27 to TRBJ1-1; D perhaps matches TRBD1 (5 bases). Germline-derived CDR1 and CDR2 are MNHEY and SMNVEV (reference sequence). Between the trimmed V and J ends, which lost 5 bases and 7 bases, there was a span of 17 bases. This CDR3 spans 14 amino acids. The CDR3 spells CASSLRGGACEAFF. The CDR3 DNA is TGTGCCAGCAGTCTCCGAGGAGGGGCCTGTGAAGCTTTCTTT.

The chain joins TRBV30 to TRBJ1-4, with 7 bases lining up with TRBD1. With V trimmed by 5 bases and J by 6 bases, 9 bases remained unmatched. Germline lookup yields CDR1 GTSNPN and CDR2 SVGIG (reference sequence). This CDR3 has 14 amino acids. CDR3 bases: TGTGCCTGGTCCCCGGGACAGTTGGATGAAAAACTGTTTTTT. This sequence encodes CAWSPGQLDEKLFF.

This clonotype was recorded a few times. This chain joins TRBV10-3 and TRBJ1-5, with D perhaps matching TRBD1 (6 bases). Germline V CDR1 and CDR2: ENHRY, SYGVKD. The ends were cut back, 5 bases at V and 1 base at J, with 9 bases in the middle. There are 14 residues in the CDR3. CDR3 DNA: TGTGCCATCAGTCCCGGACAGAGCAATCAGCCCCAGCATTTT. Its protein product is CAISPGQSNQPQHF.

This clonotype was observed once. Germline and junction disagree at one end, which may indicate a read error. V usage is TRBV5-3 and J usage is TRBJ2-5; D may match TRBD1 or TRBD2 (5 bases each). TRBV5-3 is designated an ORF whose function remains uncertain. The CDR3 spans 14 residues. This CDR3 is CASSWGFGEETQYF. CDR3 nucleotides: TGTGCCAGCAGCTGGGGGTTTGGTGAAGAGACCCAGTACTTC.

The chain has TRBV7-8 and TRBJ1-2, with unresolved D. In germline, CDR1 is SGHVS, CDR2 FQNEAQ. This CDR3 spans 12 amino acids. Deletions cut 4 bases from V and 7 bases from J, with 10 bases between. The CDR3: CASSSTVVGYTF. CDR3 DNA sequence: TGTGCCAGCAGCTCGACGGTGGTTGGCTACACCTTC. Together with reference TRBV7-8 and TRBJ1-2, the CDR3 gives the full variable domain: GAGVSQSPRYKVAKRGQDVALRCDPISGHVSLFWYQQALGQGPEFLTYFQNEAQLDKSGLPSDRFFAERPEGSVSTLKIQRTQQEDSAVYLCASSSTVVGYTFGSGTRLTVV.

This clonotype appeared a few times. CDR3 in DNA: TGTGCCAGCACCGCCAGGAGGGGGAATCCCACTAATGAAAAACTGTTTTTT. Protein: CASTARRGNPTNEKLFF. The chain uses TRBV12-3 or TRBV12-4 and TRBJ1-4; the D gene is possibly TRBD1 (6 bases). This CDR3 has 17 residues. The V gene lost 7 bases and the J gene lost 2 bases, with 20 bases spanning the gap.

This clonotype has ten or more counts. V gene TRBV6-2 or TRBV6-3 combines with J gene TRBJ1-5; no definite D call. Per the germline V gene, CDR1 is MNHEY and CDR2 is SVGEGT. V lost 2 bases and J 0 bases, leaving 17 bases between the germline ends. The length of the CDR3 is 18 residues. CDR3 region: CASSYPNPVRFSNQPQHF. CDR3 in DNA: TGTGCCAGCAGTTACCCCAACCCCGTAAGGTTTAGCAATCAGCCCCAGCATTTT.

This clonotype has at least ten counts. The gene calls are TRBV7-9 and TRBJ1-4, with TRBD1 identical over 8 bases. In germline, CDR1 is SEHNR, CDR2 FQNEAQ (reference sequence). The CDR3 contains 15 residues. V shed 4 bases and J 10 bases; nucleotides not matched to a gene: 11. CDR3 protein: CASSSDSGQGGKLFF. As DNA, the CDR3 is TGTGCCAGCAGCTCCGATTCAGGACAGGGAGGAAAACTGTTTTTT.

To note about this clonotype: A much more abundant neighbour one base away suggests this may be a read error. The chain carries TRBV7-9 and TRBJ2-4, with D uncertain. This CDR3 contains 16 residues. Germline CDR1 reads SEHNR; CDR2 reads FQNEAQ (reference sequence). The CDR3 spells CTSSPPGPIAKNIQYF. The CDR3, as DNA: TGTACCAGCAGCCCTCCGGGCCCCATAGCCAAAAACATTCAGTACTTC.

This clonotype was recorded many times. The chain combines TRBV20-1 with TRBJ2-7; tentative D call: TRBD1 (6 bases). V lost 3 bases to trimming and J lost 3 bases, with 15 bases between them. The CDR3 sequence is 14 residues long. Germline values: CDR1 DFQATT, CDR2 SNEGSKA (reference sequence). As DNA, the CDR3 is TGCAGTGCTAGTTTGGGGGCCTCCCACTACGAGCAGTACTTC. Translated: CSASLGASHYEQYF.

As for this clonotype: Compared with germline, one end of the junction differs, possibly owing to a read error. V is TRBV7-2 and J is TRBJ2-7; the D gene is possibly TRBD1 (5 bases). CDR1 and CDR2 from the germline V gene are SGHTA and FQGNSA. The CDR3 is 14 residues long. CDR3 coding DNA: TGTGCCAGCGGCCCTGAACAGGCTTCCTACGAGCGGTACTTC. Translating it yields CASGPEQASYERYF.

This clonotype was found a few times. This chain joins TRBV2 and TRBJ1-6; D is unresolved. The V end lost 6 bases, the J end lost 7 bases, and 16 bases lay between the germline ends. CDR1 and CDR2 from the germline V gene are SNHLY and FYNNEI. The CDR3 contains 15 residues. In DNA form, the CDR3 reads TGTGCCAGCAGCGCTGGTCAGCCGGAAAATTCACCCCTCCACTTT. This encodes CASSAGQPENSPLHF.

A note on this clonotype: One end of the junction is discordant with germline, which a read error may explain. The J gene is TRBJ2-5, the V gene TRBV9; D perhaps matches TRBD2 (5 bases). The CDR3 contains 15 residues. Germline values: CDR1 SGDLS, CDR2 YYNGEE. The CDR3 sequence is CASSVEDLSWETQCF. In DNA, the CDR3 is TGTGCCAGCAGCGTAGAAGACCTTTCGTGGGAGACCCAGTGCTTC.

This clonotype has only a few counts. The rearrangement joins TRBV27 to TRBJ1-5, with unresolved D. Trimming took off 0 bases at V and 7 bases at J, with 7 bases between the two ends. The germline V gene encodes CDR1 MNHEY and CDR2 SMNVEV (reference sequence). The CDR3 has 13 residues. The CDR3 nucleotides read TGTGCCAGCAGTTTATCCATAGTACAGCCCCAGCATTTT. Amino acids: CASSLSIVQPQHF.

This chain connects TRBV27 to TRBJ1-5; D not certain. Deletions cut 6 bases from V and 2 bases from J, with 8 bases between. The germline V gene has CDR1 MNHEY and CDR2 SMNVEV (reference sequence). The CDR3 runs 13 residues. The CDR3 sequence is CASRLAGNQPQHF. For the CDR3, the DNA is TGTGCCAGCAGATTGGCGGGCAATCAGCCCCAGCATTTT.